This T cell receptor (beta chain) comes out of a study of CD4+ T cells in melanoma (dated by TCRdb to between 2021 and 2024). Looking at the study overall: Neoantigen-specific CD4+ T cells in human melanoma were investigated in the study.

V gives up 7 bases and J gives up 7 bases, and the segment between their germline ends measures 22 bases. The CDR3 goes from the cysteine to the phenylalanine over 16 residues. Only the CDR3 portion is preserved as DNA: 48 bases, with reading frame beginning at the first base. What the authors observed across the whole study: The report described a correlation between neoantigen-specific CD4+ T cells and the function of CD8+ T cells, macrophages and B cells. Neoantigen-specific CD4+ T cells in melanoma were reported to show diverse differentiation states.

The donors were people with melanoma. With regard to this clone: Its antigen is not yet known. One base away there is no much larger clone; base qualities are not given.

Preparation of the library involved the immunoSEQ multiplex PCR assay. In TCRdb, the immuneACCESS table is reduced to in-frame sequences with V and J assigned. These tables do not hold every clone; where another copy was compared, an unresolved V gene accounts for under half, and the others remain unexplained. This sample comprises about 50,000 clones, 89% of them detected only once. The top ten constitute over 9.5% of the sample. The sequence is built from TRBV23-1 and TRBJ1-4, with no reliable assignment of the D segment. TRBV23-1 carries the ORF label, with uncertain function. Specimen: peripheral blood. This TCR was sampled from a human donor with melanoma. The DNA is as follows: TGCGCCAGCACTACCTCTGGGAGGGCCAGTGGTGAAAAACTGTTTTTT. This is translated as CASTTSGRASGEKLFF.